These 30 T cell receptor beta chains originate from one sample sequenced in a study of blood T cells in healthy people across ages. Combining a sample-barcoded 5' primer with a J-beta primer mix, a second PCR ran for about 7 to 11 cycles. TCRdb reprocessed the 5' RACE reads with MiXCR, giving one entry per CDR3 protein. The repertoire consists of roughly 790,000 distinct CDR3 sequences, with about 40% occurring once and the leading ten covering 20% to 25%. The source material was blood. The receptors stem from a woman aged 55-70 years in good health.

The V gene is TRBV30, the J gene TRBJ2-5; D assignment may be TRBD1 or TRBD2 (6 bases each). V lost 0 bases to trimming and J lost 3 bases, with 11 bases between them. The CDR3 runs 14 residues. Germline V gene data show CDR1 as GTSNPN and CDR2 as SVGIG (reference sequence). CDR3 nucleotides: TGTGCCTGGAGTGTACGCGGGACAAAAGAGACCCAGTACTTC. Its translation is CAWSVRGTKETQYF.

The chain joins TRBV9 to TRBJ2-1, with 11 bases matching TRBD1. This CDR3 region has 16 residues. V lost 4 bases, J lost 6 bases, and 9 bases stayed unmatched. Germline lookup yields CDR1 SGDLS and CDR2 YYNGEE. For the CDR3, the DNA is TGTGCCAGCAGCTTTGGGACAGGGGGATTGATCAATGAGCAGTTCTTC. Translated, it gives CASSFGTGGLINEQFF.

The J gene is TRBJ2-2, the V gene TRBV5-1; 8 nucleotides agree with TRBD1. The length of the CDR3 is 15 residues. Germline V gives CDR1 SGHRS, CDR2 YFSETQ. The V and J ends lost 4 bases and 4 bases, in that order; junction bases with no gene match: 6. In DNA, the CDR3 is TGCGCCAGCAGCAAGGACAGGGATGGCACCGGGGAGCTGTTTTTT. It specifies CASSKDRDGTGELFF.

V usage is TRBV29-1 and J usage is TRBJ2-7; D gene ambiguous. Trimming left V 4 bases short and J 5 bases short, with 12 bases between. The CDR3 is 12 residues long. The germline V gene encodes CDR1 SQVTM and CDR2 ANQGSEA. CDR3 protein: CSVARVGNEQYF. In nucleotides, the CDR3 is TGCAGCGTTGCCCGCGTGGGTAACGAGCAGTACTTC.

The CDR3 nucleotides read TGTGCCAGCAGTGAAGCCAGGTACGAGCAGTACTTC. This encodes CASSEARYEQYF. The chain couples TRBV2 to TRBJ2-7; no clear D. Germline loops: CDR1 SNHLY, CDR2 FYNNEI. V lost 0 bases and J lost 4, with 4 bases in between. The CDR3 is 12 residues long.

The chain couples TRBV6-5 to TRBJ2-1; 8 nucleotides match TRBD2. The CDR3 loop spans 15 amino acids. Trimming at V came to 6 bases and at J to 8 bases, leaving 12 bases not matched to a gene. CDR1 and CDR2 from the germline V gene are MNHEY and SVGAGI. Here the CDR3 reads CASRNSGMHPHEQFF. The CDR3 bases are TGTGCCAGCAGAAATAGCGGGATGCACCCACATGAGCAGTTCTTC.

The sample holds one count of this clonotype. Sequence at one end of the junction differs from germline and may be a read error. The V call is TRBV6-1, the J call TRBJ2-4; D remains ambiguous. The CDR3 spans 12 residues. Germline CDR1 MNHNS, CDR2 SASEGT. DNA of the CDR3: TGTGCCAGCAGTGATTGGCAACGAGGATTGGACTTC. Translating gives CASSDWQRGLDF.

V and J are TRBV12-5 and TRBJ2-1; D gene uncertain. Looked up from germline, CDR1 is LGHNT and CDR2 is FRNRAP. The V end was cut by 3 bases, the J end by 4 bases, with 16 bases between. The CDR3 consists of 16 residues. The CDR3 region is CASGLSGLGIYNEQFF. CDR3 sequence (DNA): TGTGCTAGTGGTTTATCCGGATTAGGGATATACAATGAGCAGTTCTTC.

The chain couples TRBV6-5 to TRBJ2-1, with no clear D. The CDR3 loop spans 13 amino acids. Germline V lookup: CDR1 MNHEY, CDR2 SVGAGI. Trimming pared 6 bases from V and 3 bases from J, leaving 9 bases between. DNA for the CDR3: TGTGCCAGCAGGCAGAGTAACTACAATGAGCAGTTCTTC. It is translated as CASRQSNYNEQFF.

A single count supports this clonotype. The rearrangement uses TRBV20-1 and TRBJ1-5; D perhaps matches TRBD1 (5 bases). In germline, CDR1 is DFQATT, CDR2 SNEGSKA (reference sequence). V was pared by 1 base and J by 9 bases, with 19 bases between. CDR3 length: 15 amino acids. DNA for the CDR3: TGCAGTGCTAGAGCGACCGGATGGGGCGCGGGGCCCCAGCATTTT. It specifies CSARATGWGAGPQHF.

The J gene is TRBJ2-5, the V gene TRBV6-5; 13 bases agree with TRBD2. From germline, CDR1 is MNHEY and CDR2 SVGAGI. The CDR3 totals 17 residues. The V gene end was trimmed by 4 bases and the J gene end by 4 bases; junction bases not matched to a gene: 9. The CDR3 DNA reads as TGTGCCAGCAGTTTAGACTCCGGGACTAGCGGGGTAGAGACCCAGTACTTC. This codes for CASSLDSGTSGVETQYF.

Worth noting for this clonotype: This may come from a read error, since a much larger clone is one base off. The CDR3 loop reads CTIKDREETQYF. CDR3 in DNA: TGTACCATCAAGGACAGGGAAGAGACCCAGTACTTC. The chain is built from TRBV10-3 and TRBJ2-5, with TRBD1 matching over 8 bases. Per the germline V gene, CDR1 is ENHRY and CDR2 is SYGVKD. The CDR3 contains 12 residues.

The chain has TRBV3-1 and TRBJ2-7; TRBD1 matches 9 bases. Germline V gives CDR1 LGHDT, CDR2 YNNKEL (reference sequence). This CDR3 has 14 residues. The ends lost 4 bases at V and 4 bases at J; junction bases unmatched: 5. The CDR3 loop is CASSRGTGNYEQYF. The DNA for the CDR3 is TGTGCCAGCAGCCGCGGGACAGGGAATTACGAGCAGTACTTC.

The CDR3 nucleotides read TGCGCCAGCAGCCCGGCCAGCCAACCTGGAGCCTACGAGCAGTACTTC. Its translation: CASSPASQPGAYEQYF. The rearrangement joins TRBV5-1 to TRBJ2-7; D not resolved. The CDR3 sequence is 16 residues long. V lost 4 bases and J lost 2, with 19 bases in between. Germline V gene sequence: CDR1 SGHRS, CDR2 YFSETQ. Looking up the rest from reference TRBV5-1 and TRBJ2-7 gives the full variable domain: KAGVTQTPRYLIKTRGQQVTLSCSPISGHRSVSWYQQTPGQGLQFLFEYFSETQRNKGNFPGRFSGRQFSNSRSEMNVSTLELGDSALYLCASSPASQPGAYEQYFGPGTRLTVT.

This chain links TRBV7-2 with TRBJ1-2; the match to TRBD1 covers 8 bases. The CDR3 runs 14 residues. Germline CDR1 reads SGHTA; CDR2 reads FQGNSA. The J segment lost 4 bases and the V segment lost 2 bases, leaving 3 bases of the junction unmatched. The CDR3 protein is CASSLPGGSYGYTF. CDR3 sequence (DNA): TGTGCCAGCAGCTTACCAGGGGGCAGCTATGGCTACACCTTC.

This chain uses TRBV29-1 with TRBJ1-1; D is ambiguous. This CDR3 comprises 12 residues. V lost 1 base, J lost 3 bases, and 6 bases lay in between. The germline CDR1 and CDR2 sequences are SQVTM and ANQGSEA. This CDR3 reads CSVEAGYTEAFF. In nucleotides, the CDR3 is TGCAGCGTTGAAGCGGGATACACTGAAGCTTTCTTT.

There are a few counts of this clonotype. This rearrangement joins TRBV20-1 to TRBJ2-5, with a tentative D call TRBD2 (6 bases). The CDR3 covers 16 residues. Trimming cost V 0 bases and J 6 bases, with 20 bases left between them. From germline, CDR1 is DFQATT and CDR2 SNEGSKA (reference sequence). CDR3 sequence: CSARDEEGKVYQTQYF. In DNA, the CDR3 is TGCAGTGCTAGAGATGAGGAGGGCAAGGTTTATCAGACCCAGTACTTC.

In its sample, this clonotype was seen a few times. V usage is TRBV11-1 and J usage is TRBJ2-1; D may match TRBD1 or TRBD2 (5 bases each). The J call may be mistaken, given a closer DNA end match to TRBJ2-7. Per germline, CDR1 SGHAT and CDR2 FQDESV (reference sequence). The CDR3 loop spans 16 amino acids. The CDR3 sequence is CASSPGWGSSYNEQYF. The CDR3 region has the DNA TGTGCCAGCAGCCCAGGGTGGGGGAGCTCCTACAATGAGCAGTACTTC.

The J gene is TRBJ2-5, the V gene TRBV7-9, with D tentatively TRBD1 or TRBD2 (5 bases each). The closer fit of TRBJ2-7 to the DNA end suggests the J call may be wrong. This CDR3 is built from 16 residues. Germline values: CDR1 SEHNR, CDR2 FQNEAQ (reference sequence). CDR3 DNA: TGTGCCAGCAGCTTATCCGCCGGGGCTAGGGCTTACGAGCAGTACTTC. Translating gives CASSLSAGARAYEQYF.

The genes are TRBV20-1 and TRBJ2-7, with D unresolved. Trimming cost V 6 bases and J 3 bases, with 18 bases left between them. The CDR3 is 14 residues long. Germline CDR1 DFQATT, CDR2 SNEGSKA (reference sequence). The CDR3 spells CSAKSSDRHYEQYF. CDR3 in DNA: TGCAGTGCAAAGAGCAGTGATCGACACTACGAGCAGTACTTC.

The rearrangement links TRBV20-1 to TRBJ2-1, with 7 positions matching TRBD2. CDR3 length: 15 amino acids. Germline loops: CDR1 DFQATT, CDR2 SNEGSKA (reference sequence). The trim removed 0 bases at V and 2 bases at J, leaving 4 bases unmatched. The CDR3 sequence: CSARDLSGAYNEQFF. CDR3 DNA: TGCAGTGCTAGAGATCTAAGCGGGGCCTACAATGAGCAGTTCTTC.

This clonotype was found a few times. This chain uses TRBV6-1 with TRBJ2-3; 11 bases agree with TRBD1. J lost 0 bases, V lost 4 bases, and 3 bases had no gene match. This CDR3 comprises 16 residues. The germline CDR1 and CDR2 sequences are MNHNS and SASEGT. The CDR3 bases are TGTGCCAGCAGTGGTAGGACAGGGGGCAGCACAGATACGCAGTATTTT. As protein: CASSGRTGGSTDTQYF.

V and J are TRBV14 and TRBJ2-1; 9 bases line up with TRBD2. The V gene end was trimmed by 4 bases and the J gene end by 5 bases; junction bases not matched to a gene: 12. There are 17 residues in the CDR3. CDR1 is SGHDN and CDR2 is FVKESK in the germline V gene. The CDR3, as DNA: TGTGCCAGCAGCCCTTATCTAGCGGGAACTTCCGACAATGAGCAGTTCTTC. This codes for CASSPYLAGTSDNEQFF.

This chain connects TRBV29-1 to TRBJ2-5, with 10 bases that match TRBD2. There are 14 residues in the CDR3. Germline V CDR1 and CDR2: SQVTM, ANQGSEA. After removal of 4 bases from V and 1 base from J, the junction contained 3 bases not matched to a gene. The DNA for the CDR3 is TGCAGCGTTGCTGGGACTAGCGCCCAAGAGACCCAGTACTTC. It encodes CSVAGTSAQETQYF. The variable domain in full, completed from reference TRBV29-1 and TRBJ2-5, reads SAVISQKPSRDICQRGTSLTIQCQVDSQVTMMFWYRQQPGQSLTLIATANQGSEATYESGFVIDKFPISRPNLTFSTLTVSNMSPEDSSIYLCSVAGTSAQETQYFGPGTRLLVL.

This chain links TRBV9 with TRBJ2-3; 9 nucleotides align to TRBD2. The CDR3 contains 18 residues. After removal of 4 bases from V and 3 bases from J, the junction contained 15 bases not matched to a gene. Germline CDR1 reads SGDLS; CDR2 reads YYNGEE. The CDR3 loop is CASSIGNSGTSTTDTQYF. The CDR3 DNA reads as TGTGCCAGCAGCATAGGAAACTCCGGGACTAGCACAACAGATACGCAGTATTTT.

The CDR3 region is CASSGQGTNEKLFF. The DNA of the CDR3 is TGTGCCAGCAGCGGACAAGGGACTAATGAAAAACTGTTTTTT. The chain carries TRBV7-9 and TRBJ1-4; D might be TRBD1 (5 bases). Germline-derived CDR1 and CDR2 are SEHNR and FQNEAQ (reference sequence). The V end lost 5 bases, the J end lost 2 bases, and 9 bases lay between the germline ends. This CDR3 region has 14 residues.

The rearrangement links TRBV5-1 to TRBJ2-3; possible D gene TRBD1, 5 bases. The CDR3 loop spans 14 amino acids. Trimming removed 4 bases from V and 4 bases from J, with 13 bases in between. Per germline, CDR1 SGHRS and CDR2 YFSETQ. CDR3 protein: CASSAGWDSDTQYF. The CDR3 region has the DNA TGCGCCAGCAGCGCAGGGTGGGATTCAGATACGCAGTATTTT.

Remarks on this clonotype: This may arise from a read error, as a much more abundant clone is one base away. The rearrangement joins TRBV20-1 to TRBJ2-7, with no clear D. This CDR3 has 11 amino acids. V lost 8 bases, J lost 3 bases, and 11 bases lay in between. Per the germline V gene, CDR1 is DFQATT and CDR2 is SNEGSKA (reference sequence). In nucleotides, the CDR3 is TGCAGTACAAGACTTGGCTACGAGCAGTACTTC. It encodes CSTRLGYEQYF.

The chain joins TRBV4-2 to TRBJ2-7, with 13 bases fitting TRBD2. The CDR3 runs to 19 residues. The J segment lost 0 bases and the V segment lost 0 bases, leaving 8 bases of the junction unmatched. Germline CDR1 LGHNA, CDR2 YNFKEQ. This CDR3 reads CASSQDRGLAGRSSYEQYF. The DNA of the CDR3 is TGTGCCAGCAGCCAAGATCGGGGACTAGCGGGAAGAAGCTCCTACGAGCAGTACTTC.

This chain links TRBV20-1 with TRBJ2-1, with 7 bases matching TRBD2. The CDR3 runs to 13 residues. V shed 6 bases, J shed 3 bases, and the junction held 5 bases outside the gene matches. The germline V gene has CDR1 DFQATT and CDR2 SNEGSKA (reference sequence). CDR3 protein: CSASPSGYNEQFF. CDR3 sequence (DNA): TGCAGTGCCTCGCCTAGCGGCTACAATGAGCAGTTCTTC.